This T cell receptor beta chain was sequenced in a study of T-cell reconstitution after alpha-beta-depleted transplantation in children. The table lists this clonotype with many counts. During its preparation, the TCRbeta library received unique molecular identifiers. TCRdb reprocessed the PCR reads via MiXCR and lists one record per CDR3 protein. The top ten clones hold approximately 2.4% of a sample with 260,000 or so distinct CDR3 sequences, around 13% of them seen once. This CDR3 has 14 residues. Germline lookup yields CDR1 SGHDN and CDR2 FVKESK. The V segment lost 3 bases and the J segment 3 bases; nucleotides outside the gene matches: 3.

The rearrangement joins TRBV14 to TRBJ2-7, with 9 positions matching TRBD1. This sample comprised PBMCs from the stem cell graft donor, obtained from the stem cell graft. The clonotype originates from a human donor who donated a stem cell graft to a child with acute lymphoblastic leukemia. The CDR3 loop is CASSQMTGGYEQYF. CDR3 coding DNA: TGTGCCAGCAGCCAGATGACAGGGGGCTACGAGCAGTACTTC.